This T cell receptor (beta chain) originates from a study of glioma-infiltrating T cells. General observations from the study: Tissue and blood shared very few CDR3 sequences. Tissue-blood divergence was below expectation in non-neoplastic patients, above in gliomas.

Note on this clonotype: What it binds is not known. One end of the junction varies from germline; a read error may be responsible.

TCR alpha and beta CDR3 regions were amplified from RNA using iRepertoire nested multiplex PCR. One-step reverse transcription and amplification started from about 100-400 ng of tissue mRNA or PBMC total RNA. TCRdb ran MiXCR on the multiplex PCR reads and lists one entry per CDR3 protein. Of around 140,000 distinct CDR3 sequences in the sample, about two fifths were seen once. The sequence was collected from a human donor with low-grade glioma or glioblastoma, undergoing nonglioma brain surgery, or in good health (not recorded which). Source material: glioma tissue, nonneoplastic brain tissue, or PBMCs (not recorded which).

This CDR3 reads CASSTTGVNTKAFF. The CDR3 DNA reads TGTGCCAGCAGCACGACAGGGGTGAACACTAAAGCTTTCTTT. This chain links TRBV6-2 or TRBV6-3 with TRBJ1-1; 8 nucleotides align to TRBD1. The CDR3 is 14 amino acids. CDR1 and CDR2 (germline): MNHEY, SVGEGT.